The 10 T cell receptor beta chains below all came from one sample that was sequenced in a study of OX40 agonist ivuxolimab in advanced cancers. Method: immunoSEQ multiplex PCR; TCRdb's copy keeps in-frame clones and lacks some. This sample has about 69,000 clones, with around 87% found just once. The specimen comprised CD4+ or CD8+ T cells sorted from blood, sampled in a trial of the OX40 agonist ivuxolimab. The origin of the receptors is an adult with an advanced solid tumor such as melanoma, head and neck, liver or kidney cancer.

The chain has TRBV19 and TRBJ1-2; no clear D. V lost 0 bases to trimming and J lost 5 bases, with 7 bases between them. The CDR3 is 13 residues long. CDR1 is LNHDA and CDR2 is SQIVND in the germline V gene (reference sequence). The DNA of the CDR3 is TGTGCCAGTAGTATAGAACCGACTTATGGCTACACCTTC. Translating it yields CASSIEPTYGYTF.

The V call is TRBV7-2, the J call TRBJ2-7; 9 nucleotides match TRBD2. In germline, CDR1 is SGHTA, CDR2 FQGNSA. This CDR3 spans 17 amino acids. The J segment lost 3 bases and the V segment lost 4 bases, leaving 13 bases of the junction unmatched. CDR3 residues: CASSSRTSVNGNYEQYF. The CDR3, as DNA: TGTGCCAGCAGCTCCCGGACTAGCGTTAACGGAAACTACGAGCAGTACTTC. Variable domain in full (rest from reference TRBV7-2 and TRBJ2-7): GAGVSQSPSNKVTEKGKDVELRCDPISGHTALYWYRQSLGQGLEFLIYFQGNSAPDKSGLPSDRFSAERTGGSVSTLTIQRTQQEDSAVYLCASSSRTSVNGNYEQYFGPGTRLTVT.

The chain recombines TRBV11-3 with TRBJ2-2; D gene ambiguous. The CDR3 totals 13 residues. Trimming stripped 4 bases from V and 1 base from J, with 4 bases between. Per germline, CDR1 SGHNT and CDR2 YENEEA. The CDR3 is CASSSRNTGELFF. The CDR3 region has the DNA TGTGCCAGCAGCTCAAGGAACACCGGGGAGCTGTTTTTT.

The CDR3 DNA sequence: TGTGCCAGCAGTCCCCAAGGGGGGAACTACGAGCAGTACTTC. Protein sequence: CASSPQGGNYEQYF. The chain joins TRBV6-4 to TRBJ2-7, with D perhaps being TRBD1 or TRBD2 (6 bases each). The V and J ends lost 5 bases and 3 bases respectively, with 14 bases between them. CDR3 length: 14 amino acids. Per germline, CDR1 MRHNA and CDR2 SNTAGT.

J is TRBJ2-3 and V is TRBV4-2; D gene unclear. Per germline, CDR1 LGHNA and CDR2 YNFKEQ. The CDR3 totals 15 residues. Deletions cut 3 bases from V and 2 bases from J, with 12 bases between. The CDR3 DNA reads TGTGCCAGCAGCCAGGATATCTCCCTCACAGATACGCAGTATTTT. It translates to CASSQDISLTDTQYF.

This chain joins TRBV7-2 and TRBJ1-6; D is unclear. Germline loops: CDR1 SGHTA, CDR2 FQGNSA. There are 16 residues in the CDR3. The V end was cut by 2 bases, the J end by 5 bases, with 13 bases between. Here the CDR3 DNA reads TGTGCCAGCAGCTTATTGGGCAGCGTCAATAATTCACCCCTCCACTTT. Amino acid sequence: CASSLLGSVNNSPLHF.

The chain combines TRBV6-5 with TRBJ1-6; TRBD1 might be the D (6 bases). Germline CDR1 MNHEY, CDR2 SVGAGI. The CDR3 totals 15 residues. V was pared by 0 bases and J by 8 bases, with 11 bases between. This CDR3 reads CASSYSRQADSPLHF. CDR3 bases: TGTGCCAGCAGTTACTCCCGACAGGCGGATTCACCCCTCCACTTT.

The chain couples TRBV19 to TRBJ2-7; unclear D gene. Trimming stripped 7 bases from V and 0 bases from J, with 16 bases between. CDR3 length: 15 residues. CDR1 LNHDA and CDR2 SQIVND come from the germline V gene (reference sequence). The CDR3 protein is CASTAGIGISYEQYF. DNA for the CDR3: TGTGCCAGTACCGCTGGGATTGGAATCTCCTACGAGCAGTACTTC. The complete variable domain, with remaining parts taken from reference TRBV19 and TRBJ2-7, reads DGGITQSPKYLFRKEGQNVTLSCEQNLNHDAMYWYRQDPGQGLRLIYYSQIVNDFQKGDIAEGYSVSREKKESFPLTVTSAQKNPTAFYLCASTAGIGISYEQYFGPGTRLTVT.

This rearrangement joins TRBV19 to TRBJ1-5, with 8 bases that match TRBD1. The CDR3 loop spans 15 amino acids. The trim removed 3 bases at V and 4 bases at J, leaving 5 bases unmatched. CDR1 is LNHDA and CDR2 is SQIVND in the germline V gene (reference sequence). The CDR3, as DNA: TGTGCCAGTAGTATTAGGCAGGGGGCGAATCAGCCCCAGCATTTT. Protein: CASSIRQGANQPQHF. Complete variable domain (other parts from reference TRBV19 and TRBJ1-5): DGGITQSPKYLFRKEGQNVTLSCEQNLNHDAMYWYRQDPGQGLRLIYYSQIVNDFQKGDIAEGYSVSREKKESFPLTVTSAQKNPTAFYLCASSIRQGANQPQHFGDGTRLSIL.

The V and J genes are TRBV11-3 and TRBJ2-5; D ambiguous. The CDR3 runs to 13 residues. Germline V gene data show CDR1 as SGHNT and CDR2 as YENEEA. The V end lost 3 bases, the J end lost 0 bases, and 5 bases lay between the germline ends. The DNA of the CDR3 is TGTGCCAGCAGCTTCGGTCACCAAGAGACCCAGTACTTC. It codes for CASSFGHQETQYF.